This TCR beta chain was obtained from a study of shared clonotypes between healthy human individuals. Remarks on this clone: At the DNA level, this CDR3 is encoded by other sequences in the same sample as well.

The CDR3 runs 14 residues. V was trimmed by 6 bases and J by 4 bases, leaving 15 bases between them. Germline assignment: CDR1 LNHDA and CDR2 SQIVND (reference sequence). Profiled with immunoSEQ multiplex PCR; TCRdb holds only in-frame clones, not every one. The table includes millions of clones, more than 90% detected once. The receptor was isolated from a man younger than 35 in good health. Sequencing was done on a sample of naive CD4+ T cells sorted from blood. Subset indicated: CD45RA+ positively selected. The chain links TRBV19 to TRBJ2-5; D may be TRBD2 (7 bases). Here the CDR3 DNA reads TGTGCCAGTAGCCTAGGACTAGGGGGAGAGACCCAGTACTTC. Protein: CASSLGLGGETQYF.